A single sample gave rise to the 7 T cell receptor beta chains below, sequenced in a study of blood T cell repertoires in COVID-19. Measured with immunoSEQ multiplex PCR; TCRdb has only the in-frame clones, and not every one. This sample has about 160,000 clones; over 75% occur once, and the top ten carry approximately 11%. The sequenced material came from peripheral blood. These TCRs come from a human donor in a cohort sampled during active COVID-19.

V is TRBV6-5 and J is TRBJ2-7, with D perhaps matching TRBD2 (6 bases). Germline CDR1 is MNHEY and CDR2 is SVGAGI. V gave up 2 bases and J gave up 3 bases, with 11 bases separating them. CDR3 size: 14 residues. This CDR3 is CASSYGTEIYEQYF. CDR3 bases: TGTGCCAGCAGTTACGGGACTGAAATCTACGAGCAGTACTTC.

The rearrangement uses TRBV4-1 and TRBJ2-1; TRBD2 matches 8 bases. This CDR3 spans 16 amino acids. Germline loops: CDR1 MGHRA, CDR2 YSYEKL. The junction had 7 bases not matched to a gene; V was cut back by 0 bases and J by 6 bases. The DNA of the CDR3 is TGCGCCAGCAGCCAAGACCGGGGGGGTGGACTCAATGAGCAGTTCTTC. This sequence encodes CASSQDRGGGLNEQFF.

This rearrangement joins TRBV15 to TRBJ2-5; 7 nucleotides align to TRBD2. CDR1 is LNHNV and CDR2 is YYDKDF in the germline V gene (reference sequence). This CDR3 comprises 15 residues. With V trimmed by 0 bases and J by 2 bases, 3 bases remained unmatched. The CDR3 reads CATSREPSGQETQYF. The CDR3 DNA follows: TGTGCCACCAGCAGAGAGCCTAGCGGACAAGAGACCCAGTACTTC. The full variable domain, its missing parts supplied by reference TRBV15 and TRBJ2-5, is DAMVIQNPRYQVTQFGKPVTLSCSQTLNHNVMYWYQQKSSQAPKLLFHYYDKDFNNEADTPDNFQSRRPNTSFCFLDIRSPGLGDTAMYLCATSREPSGQETQYFGPGTRLLVL.

The rearrangement uses TRBV28 and TRBJ1-4, with a possible D match to TRBD1 (6 bases). CDR1 is MDHEN, CDR2 SYDVKM, per germline. This CDR3 has 15 amino acids. V was cut by 6 bases and J by 3 bases, with 14 bases left in between. In nucleotides, the CDR3 is TGTGCCAGCAGGCAGGGGCGTTCAGCTAATGAAAAACTGTTTTTT. Its translation: CASRQGRSANEKLFF.

V and J are TRBV7-9 and TRBJ2-2; 7 bases are shared with TRBD2. With V trimmed by 4 bases and J by 0 bases, 5 bases remained unmatched. CDR1 SEHNR and CDR2 FQNEAQ come from the germline V gene (reference sequence). CDR3 length: 16 residues. The CDR3 DNA follows: TGTGCCAGCAGCTCCCTGGGGGGGGCGAACACCGGGGAGCTGTTTTTT. The encoded protein is CASSSLGGANTGELFF.

This chain joins TRBV5-6 and TRBJ2-7; TRBD2 is a possible D gene (7 bases). Germline V gene sequence: CDR1 SGHDT, CDR2 YYEEEE. Trimming pared 1 base from V and 3 bases from J, leaving 17 bases between. The CDR3 covers 16 residues. CDR3 amino acids: CASSLLAGEGGYEQYF. CDR3 DNA sequence: TGTGCCAGCAGCTTGTTGGCAGGGGAGGGAGGCTACGAGCAGTACTTC.

The chain carries TRBV6-2 or TRBV6-3 and TRBJ2-2; 11 bases align to TRBD2. Per germline, CDR1 MNHEY and CDR2 SVGEGT. V dropped 5 bases and J dropped 1; count of bases not matched to a gene: 3. The CDR3 sequence is 16 residues long. CDR3 sequence: CASSRGLAGNTGELFF. The DNA for the CDR3 is TGTGCCAGCAGTCGAGGACTAGCGGGGAACACCGGGGAGCTGTTTTTT.